This T cell receptor beta chain originates from a study of T cells in localized non-small cell lung cancer. Germline-derived CDR1 and CDR2 are LNHDA and SQIVND (reference sequence). The CDR3 length is 15 residues. Trimming stripped 3 bases from V and 2 bases from J, with 14 bases between. The assay was immunoSEQ multiplex PCR, and TCRdb's table has in-frame clones only and misses some. Of approximately 80,000 clones in the sample, over 75% were seen once. This chain links TRBV19 with TRBJ2-7; D is perhaps TRBD1 or TRBD2 (5 bases each). Here the sequenced sample was peripheral blood, taken before any cancer treatment. The sequence was collected from a female donor over 55 with stage I lung adenocarcinoma. The CDR3 DNA reads as TGTGCCAGTAGTATTCTTTGGGACGGGCCCTACGAGCAGTACTTC. Translation gives CASSILWDGPYEQYF.